This T cell receptor beta chain was recorded in a study of identical twins. TCRdb passed the 5' RACE reads through MiXCR, listing each CDR3 protein once. The sample holds hundreds of thousands of distinct CDR3 sequences, around a sixth seen once. V lost 0 bases and J lost 7, with 12 bases in between. CDR1 and CDR2 (germline): MNHNS, SASEGT. The CDR3 sequence is 14 residues long. There are a few counts of this clonotype. These data were also reused for a study on T cells expressing NK-cell markers.

Sequencing was carried out using PBMCs. This clonotype originated in a woman in her late teens or twenties in good health. This chain connects TRBV6-1 to TRBJ1-2; D not certain. The CDR3 DNA follows: TGTGCCAGCAGTGAAGCAGTGAGGGAAGGTGGCTACACCTTC. Translating gives CASSEAVREGGYTF.